These T cell receptor beta chains were read from a single sample in a study of CXCR3-negative and CXCR3-positive naive CD8 T cells. Using the 5' RACE reads, TCRdb records one entry per CDR3 protein without DNA. Its table lists around 140,000 distinct CDR3 sequences. Sequencing input: naive CXCR3- CD8+ T cells from blood. All receptors derive from a human donor in good health. Some clones in this sample may be carry-over from other donors' samples. CDR3s include the opening cysteine and the closing phenylalanine or tryptophan.

v_gene: TRBV7-8
j_gene: TRBJ2-2
CDR3aa: CASSLGFASGGTANTGELFF

v_gene: TRBV4-3
j_gene: TRBJ1-2
CDR3aa: CASSQVVTNYGYTF

v_gene: TRBV7-9
j_gene: TRBJ2-1
CDR3aa: CASSFGQGPLNEQFF

v_gene: TRBV14
j_gene: TRBJ2-7
CDR3aa: CASSVGQGRYEQYF

v_gene: TRBV4-3
j_gene: TRBJ2-1
CDR3aa: CASSQELRLAKNEQFF

v_gene: TRBV27
j_gene: TRBJ1-2
CDR3aa: CASKQDRPNYGYTF

v_gene: TRBV13
j_gene: TRBJ2-1
CDR3aa: CASSRSLPGGYNEQFF

v_gene: TRBV3-1
j_gene: TRBJ2-1
CDR3aa: CASSQAGLGPYNEQFF

v_gene: TRBV7-9
j_gene: TRBJ1-1
CDR3aa: CASSGWTEAFF

v_gene: TRBV7-2
j_gene: TRBJ2-7
CDR3aa: CASSSIGGGYEQYF

v_gene: TRBV6-5
j_gene: TRBJ2-5
CDR3aa: CASSPLASGGRETQYF

v_gene: TRBV4-1
j_gene: TRBJ1-1
CDR3aa: CASSLSAGGTEAFF

v_gene: TRBV15
j_gene: TRBJ2-1
CDR3aa: CATSRDRSGNEQFF

v_gene: TRBV25-1
j_gene: TRBJ2-2
CDR3aa: CASSESTPYMGTGELFF

v_gene: TRBV9
j_gene: TRBJ1-1
CDR3aa: CASSPRGTWDTEAFF

v_gene: TRBV5-1
j_gene: TRBJ2-1
CDR3aa: CASSPPWAGTSGYNEQFF

v_gene: TRBV29-1
j_gene: TRBJ2-3
CDR3aa: CSGWTGHADTQYF

v_gene: TRBV19
j_gene: TRBJ2-1
CDR3aa: CASSRSGTGIYNEQFF

v_gene: TRBV29-1
j_gene: TRBJ2-1
CDR3aa: CSVEYPTARFNEQFF

v_gene: TRBV25-1
j_gene: TRBJ2-1
CDR3aa: CASAPLSGGHNEQFF

v_gene: TRBV3-1
j_gene: TRBJ2-7
CDR3aa: CASSQSADYEQYF

v_gene: TRBV7-9
j_gene: TRBJ2-1
CDR3aa: CASSPGVDEQFF

v_gene: TRBV12-3/TRBV12-4
j_gene: TRBJ1-4
CDR3aa: CASSLADRLGKLFF

v_gene: TRBV29-1
j_gene: TRBJ2-1
CDR3aa: CSVVWWGRTPLGAGGEDEQFF

v_gene: TRBV29-1
j_gene: TRBJ2-1
CDR3aa: CSVEEAGASYNEQFF

v_gene: TRBV28
j_gene: TRBJ2-7
CDR3aa: CASTLTGGPDEQYF

v_gene: TRBV19
j_gene: TRBJ2-7
CDR3aa: CASSIAKAVYSSYEQYF

v_gene: TRBV5-1
j_gene: TRBJ2-7
CDR3aa: CASSFFGGDYYEQYF

v_gene: TRBV4-2
j_gene: TRBJ2-7
CDR3aa: CASSQEVDWQYYEQYF

v_gene: TRBV6-1
j_gene: TRBJ2-1
CDR3aa: CASSESRVAEQFF

v_gene: TRBV7-6
j_gene: TRBJ1-1
CDR3aa: CASSGLATEAFF

v_gene: TRBV7-9
j_gene: TRBJ2-7
CDR3aa: CASSYGLAGVGYEQYF

v_gene: TRBV29-1
j_gene: TRBJ2-1
CDR3aa: CSVESRVLAGFANEQFF

v_gene: TRBV7-6
j_gene: TRBJ2-1
CDR3aa: CASSGLASDEQFF

v_gene: TRBV5-1
j_gene: TRBJ2-5
CDR3aa: CASSRPWDSHQETQYF

v_gene: TRBV5-1
j_gene: TRBJ2-1
CDR3aa: CATGWTGSSYNEQFF

v_gene: TRBV5-1
j_gene: TRBJ2-7
CDR3aa: CASSPILQGTSEEQYF

v_gene: TRBV20-1
j_gene: TRBJ2-7
CDR3aa: CRARVGLSSYEQYF

v_gene: TRBV28
j_gene: TRBJ2-7
CDR3aa: CASSFGQSYEQYF

v_gene: TRBV3-1
j_gene: TRBJ2-2
CDR3aa: CASRGVGTLNTGELFF

v_gene: TRBV6-5
j_gene: TRBJ2-1
CDR3aa: CASSWAGPSYNEQFF

v_gene: TRBV5-1
j_gene: TRBJ2-2
CDR3aa: CASSFWIGGSTGELFF

v_gene: TRBV12-3/TRBV12-4
j_gene: TRBJ2-1
CDR3aa: CASSSVGGGDSEQFF

v_gene: TRBV7-3
j_gene: TRBJ2-2
CDR3aa: CASSLWTGNTGELFF

v_gene: TRBV5-6
j_gene: TRBJ2-2
CDR3aa: CASSLDRDHTGELFF

v_gene: TRBV28
j_gene: TRBJ2-1
CDR3aa: CASSLGTQVLVEQFF

v_gene: TRBV6-5
j_gene: TRBJ1-1
CDR3aa: CASSDGQNSNTEAFF

v_gene: TRBV28
j_gene: TRBJ1-2
CDR3aa: CASTLTGNYGYTF

v_gene: TRBV7-3
j_gene: TRBJ2-1
CDR3aa: CASSHGTSQHEQFF